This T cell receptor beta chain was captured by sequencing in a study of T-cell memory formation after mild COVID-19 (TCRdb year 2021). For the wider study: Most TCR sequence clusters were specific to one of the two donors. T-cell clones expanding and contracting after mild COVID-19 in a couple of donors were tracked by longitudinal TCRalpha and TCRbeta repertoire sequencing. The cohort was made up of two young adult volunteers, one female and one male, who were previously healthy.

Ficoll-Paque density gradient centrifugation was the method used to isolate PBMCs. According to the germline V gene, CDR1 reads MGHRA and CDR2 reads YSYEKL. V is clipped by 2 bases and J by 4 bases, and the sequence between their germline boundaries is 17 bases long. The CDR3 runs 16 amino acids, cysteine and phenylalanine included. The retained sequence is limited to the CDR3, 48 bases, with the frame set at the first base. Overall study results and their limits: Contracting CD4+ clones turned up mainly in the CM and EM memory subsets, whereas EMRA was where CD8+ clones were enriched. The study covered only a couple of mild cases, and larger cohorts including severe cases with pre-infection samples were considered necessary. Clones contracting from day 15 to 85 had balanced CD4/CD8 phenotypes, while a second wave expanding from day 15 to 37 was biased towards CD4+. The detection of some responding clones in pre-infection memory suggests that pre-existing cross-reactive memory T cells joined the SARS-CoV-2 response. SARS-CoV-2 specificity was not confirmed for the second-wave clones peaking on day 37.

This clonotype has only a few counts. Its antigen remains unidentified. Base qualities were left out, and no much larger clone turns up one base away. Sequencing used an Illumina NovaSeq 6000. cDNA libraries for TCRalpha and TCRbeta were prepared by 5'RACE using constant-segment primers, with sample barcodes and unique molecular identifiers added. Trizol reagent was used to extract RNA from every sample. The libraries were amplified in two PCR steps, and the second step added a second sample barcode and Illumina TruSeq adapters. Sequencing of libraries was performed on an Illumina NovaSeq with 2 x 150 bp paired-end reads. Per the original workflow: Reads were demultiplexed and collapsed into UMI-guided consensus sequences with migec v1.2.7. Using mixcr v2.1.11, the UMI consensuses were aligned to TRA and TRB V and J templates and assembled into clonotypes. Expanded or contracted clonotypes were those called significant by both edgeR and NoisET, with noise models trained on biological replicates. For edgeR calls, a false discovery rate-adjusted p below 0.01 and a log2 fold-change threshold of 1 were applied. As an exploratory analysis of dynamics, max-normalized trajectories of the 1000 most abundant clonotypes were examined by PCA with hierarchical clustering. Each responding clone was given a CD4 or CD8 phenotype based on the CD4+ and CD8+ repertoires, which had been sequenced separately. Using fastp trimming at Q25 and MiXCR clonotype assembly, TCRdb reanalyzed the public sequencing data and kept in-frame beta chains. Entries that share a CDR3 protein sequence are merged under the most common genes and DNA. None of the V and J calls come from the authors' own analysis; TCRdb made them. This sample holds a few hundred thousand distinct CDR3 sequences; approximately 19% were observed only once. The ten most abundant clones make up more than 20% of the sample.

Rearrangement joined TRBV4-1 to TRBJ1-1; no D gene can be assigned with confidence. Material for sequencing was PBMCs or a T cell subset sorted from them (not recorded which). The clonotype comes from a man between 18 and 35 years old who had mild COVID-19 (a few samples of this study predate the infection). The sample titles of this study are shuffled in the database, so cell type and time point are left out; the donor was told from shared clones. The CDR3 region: CASSQPGRGIGTEAFF. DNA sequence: TGCGCCAGCAGCCAACCCGGGCGAGGGATCGGCACTGAAGCTTTCTTT.